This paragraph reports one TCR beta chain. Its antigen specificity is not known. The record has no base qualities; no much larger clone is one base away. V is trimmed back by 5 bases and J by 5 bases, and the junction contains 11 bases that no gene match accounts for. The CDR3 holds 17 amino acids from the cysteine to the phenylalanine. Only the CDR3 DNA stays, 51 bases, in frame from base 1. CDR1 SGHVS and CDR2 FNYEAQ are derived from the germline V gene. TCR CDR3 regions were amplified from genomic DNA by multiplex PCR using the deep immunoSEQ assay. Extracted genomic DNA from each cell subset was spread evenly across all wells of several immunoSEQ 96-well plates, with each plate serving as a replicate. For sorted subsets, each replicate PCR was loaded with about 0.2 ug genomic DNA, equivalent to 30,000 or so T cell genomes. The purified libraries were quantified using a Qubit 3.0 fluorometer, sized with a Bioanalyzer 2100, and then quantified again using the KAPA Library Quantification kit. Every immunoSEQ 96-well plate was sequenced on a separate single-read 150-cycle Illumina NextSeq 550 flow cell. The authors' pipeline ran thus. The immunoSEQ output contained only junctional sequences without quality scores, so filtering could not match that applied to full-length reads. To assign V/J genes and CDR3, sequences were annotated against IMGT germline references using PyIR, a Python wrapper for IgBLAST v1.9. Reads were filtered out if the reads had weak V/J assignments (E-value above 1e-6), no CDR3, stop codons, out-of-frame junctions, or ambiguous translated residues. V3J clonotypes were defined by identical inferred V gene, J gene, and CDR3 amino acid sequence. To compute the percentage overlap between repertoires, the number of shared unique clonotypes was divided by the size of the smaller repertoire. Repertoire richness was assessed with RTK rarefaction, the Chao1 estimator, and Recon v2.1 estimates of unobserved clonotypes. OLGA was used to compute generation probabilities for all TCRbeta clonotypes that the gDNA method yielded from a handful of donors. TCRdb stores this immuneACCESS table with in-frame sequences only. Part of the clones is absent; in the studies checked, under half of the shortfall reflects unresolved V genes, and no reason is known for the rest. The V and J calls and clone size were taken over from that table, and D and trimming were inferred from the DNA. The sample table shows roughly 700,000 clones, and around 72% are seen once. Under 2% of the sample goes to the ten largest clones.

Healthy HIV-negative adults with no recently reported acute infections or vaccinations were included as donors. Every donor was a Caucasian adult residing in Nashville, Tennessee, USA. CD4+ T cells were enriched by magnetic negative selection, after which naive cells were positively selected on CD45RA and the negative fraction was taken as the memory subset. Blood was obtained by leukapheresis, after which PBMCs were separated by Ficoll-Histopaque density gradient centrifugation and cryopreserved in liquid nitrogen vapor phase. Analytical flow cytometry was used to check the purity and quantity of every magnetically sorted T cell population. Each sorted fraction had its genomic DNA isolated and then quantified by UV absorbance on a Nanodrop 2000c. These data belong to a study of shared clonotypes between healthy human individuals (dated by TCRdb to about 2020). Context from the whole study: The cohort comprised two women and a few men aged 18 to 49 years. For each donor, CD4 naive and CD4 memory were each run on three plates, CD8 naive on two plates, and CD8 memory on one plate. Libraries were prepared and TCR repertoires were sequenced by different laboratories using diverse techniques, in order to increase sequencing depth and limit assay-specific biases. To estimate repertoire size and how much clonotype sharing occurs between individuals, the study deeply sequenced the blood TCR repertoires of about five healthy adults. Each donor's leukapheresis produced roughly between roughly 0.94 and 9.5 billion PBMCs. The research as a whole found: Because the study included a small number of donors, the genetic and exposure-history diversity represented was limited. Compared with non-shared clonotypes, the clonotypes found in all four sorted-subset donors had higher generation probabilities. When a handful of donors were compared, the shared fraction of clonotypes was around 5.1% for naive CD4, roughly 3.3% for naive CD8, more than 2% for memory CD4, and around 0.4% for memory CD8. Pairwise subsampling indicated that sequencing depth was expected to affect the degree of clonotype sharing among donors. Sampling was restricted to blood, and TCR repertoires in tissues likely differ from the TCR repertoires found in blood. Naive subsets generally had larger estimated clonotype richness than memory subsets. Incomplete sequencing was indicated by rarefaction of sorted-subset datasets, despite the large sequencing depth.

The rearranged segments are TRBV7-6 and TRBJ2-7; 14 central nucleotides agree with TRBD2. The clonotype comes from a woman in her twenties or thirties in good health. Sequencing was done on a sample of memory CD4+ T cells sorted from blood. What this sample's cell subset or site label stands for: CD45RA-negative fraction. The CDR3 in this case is CASSPGLAGVYGDEQYF. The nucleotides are TGTGCCAGCAGCCCGGGACTAGCGGGAGTATATGGTGACGAGCAGTACTTC.